The sample holds one count of the clone carrying this TCR beta chain. Its matching antigen is unknown. Sorted-subset replicate PCRs used around 200 ng of genomic DNA. This amount corresponded to about 30,000 T cell genomes. Assay used: immunoSEQ multiplex PCR; TCRdb lists only in-frame clones, some missing. Of about 380,000 clones listed, 96% are singletons. V lost 0 bases, J lost 5 bases, and 18 bases lay in between. The V gene's germline CDR1 is MNHEY and CDR2 SMNVEV (reference sequence). This CDR3 is 17 amino acids long. This entry belongs to a study of shared clonotypes between healthy human individuals. Study-wide points: Unshared clonotypes carried lower generation probabilities than those common to all four donors.

The receptor was derived from a man under 40 in good health. The chain couples TRBV27 to TRBJ2-3; D is tentatively TRBD1 or TRBD2 (6 bases each). Sequenced input: memory CD8+ T cells sorted from blood. As for subset: CD45RO+ cells pooled with CCR7-negative TemRA cells. The CDR3 protein is CASSLSTEGGSQDTQYF. DNA for the CDR3: TGTGCCAGCAGTTTATCAACTGAGGGGGGATCACAAGATACGCAGTATTTT.